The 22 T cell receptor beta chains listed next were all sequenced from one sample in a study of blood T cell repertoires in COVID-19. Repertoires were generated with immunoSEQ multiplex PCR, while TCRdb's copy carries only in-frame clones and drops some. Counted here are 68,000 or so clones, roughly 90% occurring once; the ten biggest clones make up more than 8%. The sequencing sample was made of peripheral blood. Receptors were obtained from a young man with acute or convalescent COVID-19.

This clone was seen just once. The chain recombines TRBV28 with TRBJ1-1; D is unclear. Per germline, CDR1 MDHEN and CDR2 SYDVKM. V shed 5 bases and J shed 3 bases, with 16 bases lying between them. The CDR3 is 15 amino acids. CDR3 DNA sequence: TGTGCCAGCAGTCCCGCATTGGGCAGACACACTGAAGCTTTCTTT. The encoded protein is CASSPALGRHTEAFF.

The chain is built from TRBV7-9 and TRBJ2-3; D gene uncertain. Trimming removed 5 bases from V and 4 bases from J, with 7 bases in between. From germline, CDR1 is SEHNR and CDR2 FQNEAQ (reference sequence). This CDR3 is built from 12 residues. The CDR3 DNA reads TGTGCCAGCAGCATCCGGGCAGATACGCAGTATTTT. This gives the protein CASSIRADTQYF.

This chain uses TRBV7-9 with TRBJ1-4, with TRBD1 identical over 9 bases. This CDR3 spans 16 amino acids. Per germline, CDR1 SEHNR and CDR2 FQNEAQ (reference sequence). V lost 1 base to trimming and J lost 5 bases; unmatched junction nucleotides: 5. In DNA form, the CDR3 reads TGTGCCAGCAGCTTAGGGTCCGGGACAGGGAATGAAAAACTGTTTTTT. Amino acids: CASSLGSGTGNEKLFF.

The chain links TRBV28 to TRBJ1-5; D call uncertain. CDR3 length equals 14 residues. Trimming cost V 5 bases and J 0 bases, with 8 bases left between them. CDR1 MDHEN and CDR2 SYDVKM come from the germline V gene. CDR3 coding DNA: TGTGCCAGCAGTAGCCTCTATAGCAATCAGCCCCAGCATTTT. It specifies CASSSLYSNQPQHF.

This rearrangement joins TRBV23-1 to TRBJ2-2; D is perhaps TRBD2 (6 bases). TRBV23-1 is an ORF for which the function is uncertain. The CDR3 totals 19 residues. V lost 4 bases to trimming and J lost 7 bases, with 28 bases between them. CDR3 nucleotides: TGCGCCAGCAGTCGCCCCAGCGGAGGGAACACCAGACTAGACGGGGAGCTGTTTTTT. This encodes CASSRPSGGNTRLDGELFF.

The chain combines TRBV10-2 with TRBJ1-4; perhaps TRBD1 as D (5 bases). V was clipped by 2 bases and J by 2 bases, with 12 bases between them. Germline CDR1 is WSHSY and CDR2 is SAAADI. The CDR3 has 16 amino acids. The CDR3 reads CASSEAGLRTNEKLFF. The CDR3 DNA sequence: TGCGCCAGCAGTGAGGCAGGGCTGAGGACTAATGAAAAACTGTTTTTT.

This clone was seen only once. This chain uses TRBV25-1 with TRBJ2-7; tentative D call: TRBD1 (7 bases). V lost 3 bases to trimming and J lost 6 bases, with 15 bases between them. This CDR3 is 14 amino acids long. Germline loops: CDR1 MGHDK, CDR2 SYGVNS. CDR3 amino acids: CASSETGGGLEQYF. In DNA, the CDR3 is TGTGCCAGCAGTGAGACAGGAGGGGGCCTCGAGCAGTACTTC.

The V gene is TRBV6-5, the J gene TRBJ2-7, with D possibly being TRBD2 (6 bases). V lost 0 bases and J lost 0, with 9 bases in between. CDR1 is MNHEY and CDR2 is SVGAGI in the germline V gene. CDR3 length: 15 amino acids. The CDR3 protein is CASSYSAGYSYEQYF. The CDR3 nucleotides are TGTGCCAGCAGTTACTCGGCGGGATACTCCTACGAGCAGTACTTC.

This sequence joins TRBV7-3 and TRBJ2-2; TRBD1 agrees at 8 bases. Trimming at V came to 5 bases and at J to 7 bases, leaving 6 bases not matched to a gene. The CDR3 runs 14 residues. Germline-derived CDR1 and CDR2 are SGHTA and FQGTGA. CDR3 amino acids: CASSDQGASGELFF. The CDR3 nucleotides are TGTGCCAGCAGCGACCAGGGGGCCAGCGGGGAGCTGTTTTTT.

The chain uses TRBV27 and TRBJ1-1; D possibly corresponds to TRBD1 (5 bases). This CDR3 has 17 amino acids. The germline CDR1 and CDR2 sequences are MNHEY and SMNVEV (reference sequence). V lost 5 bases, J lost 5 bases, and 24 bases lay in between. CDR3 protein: CASSTLRPSTRGTEAFF. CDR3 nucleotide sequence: TGTGCCAGCAGTACTCTCCGGCCCTCAACGCGGGGGACTGAAGCTTTCTTT.

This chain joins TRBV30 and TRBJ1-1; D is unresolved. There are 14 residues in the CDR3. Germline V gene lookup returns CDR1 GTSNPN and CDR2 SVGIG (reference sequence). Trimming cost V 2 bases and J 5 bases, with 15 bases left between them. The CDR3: CAWSYSPGSTEAFF. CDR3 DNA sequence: TGTGCCTGGAGTTATTCCCCGGGTTCTACTGAAGCTTTCTTT.

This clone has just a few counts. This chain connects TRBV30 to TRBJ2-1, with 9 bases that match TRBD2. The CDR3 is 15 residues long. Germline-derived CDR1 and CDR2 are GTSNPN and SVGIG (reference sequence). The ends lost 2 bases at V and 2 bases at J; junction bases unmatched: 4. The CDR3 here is CAWSHRGRAYNEQFF. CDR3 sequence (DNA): TGTGCCTGGAGTCATCGCGGGAGGGCCTACAATGAGCAGTTCTTC.

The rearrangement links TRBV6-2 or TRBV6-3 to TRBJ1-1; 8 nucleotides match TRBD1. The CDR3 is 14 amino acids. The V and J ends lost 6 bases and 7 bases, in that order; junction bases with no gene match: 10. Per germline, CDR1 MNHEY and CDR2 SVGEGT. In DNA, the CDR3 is TGTGCCAGCAGCCAGCAGGGGGCGCTTCATGAAGCTTTCTTT. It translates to CASSQQGALHEAFF.

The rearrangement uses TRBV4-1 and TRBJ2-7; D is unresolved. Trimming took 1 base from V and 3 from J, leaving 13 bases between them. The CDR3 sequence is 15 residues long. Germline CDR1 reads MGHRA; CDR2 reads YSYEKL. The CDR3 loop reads CASSQVYLSGYEQYF. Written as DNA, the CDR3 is TGCGCCAGCAGCCAAGTATATTTATCGGGCTACGAGCAGTACTTC.

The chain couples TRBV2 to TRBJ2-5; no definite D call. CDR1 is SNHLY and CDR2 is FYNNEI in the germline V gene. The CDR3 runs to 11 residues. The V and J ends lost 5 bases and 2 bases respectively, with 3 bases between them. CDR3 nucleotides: TGTGCCAGCAGTTTACAAGAGACCCAGTACTTC. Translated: CASSLQETQYF. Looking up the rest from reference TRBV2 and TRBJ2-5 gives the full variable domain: EPEVTQTPSHQVTQMGQEVILRCVPISNHLYFYWYRQILGQKVEFLVSFYNNEISEKSEIFDDQFSVERPDGSNFTLKIRSTKLEDSAMYFCASSLQETQYFGPGTRLLVL.

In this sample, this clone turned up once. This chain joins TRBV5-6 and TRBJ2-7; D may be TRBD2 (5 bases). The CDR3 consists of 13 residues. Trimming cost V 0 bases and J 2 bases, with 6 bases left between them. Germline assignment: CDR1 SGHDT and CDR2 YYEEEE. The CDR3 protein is CASSLDGAYEQYF. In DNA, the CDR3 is TGTGCCAGCAGCTTGGACGGGGCCTACGAGCAGTACTTC.

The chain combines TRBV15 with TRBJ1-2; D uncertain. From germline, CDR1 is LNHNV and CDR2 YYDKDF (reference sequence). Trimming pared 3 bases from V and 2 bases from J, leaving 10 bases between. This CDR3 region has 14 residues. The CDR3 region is CATSSWLRNYGYTF. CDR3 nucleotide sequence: TGTGCCACCAGCAGTTGGTTACGGAACTATGGCTACACCTTC.

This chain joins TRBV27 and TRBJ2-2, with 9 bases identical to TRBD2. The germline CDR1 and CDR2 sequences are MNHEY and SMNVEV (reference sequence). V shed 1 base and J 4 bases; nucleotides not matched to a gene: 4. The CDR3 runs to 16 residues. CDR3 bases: TGTGCCAGCAGTTTATTGGCTAGCGGGACCACCGGGGAGCTGTTTTTT. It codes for CASSLLASGTTGELFF.

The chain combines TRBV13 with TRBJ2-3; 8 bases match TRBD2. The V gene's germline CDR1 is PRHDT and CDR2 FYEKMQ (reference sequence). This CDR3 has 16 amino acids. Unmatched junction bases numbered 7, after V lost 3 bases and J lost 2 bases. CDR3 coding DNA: TGTGCCAGCAGCTTTGGGGCTAGCGGGTTCACAGATACGCAGTATTTT. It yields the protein CASSFGASGFTDTQYF.

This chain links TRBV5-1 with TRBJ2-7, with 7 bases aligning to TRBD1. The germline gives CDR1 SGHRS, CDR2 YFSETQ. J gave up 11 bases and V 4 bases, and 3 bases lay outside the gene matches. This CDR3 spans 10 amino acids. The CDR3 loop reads CASSIGTEYF. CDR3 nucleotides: TGCGCCAGCAGCATAGGGACAGAGTACTTC.

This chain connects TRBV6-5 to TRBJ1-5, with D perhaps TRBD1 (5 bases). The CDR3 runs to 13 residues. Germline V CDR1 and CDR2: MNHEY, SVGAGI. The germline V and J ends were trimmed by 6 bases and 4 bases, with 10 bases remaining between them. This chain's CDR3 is CASSQGKNQPQHF. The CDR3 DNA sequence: TGTGCCAGCAGCCAGGGCAAGAATCAGCCCCAGCATTTT.

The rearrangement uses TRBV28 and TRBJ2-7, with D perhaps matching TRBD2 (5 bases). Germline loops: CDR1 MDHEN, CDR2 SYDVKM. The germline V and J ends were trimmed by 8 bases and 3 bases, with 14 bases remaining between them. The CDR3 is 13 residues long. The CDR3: CASRGSGIYEQYF. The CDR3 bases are TGTGCCAGCCGTGGGAGTGGAATCTACGAGCAGTACTTC.